These 18 T cell receptor beta chains came from one sample sequenced in a study of OX40 agonist ivuxolimab in advanced cancers. Sequencing used immunoSEQ multiplex PCR; TCRdb keeps in-frame clones, though not all of them. The sample holds 71,000 or so clones, around 80% seen once. The input for sequencing was CD4+ or CD8+ T cells sorted from blood, taken in a trial of the OX40 agonist ivuxolimab. These receptors were taken from an adult with an advanced solid tumor such as melanoma, head and neck, liver or kidney cancer.

This chain connects TRBV27 to TRBJ1-6; D gene uncertain. V lost 2 bases and J 8 bases, leaving 10 bases between the germline ends. Germline lookup yields CDR1 MNHEY and CDR2 SMNVEV (reference sequence). This CDR3 is built from 14 residues. The CDR3 DNA reads as TGTGCCAGCAGTTTAAGTCCGGGTTATTCACCCCTCCACTTT. Translating it yields CASSLSPGYSPLHF.

The chain joins TRBV6-1 to TRBJ2-7; D is unclear. The CDR3 spans 13 residues. CDR1 and CDR2 (germline): MNHNS, SASEGT. The V end lost 5 bases, the J end lost 3 bases, and 11 bases lay between the germline ends. CDR3 residues: CASSSSAFYEQYF. The CDR3 DNA sequence: TGTGCCAGCAGTTCCTCTGCCTTCTACGAGCAGTACTTC.

The CDR3, as DNA: TGTGCCAGCAAGGCTAGCGTCGGGACAGATACGCAGTATTTT. The encoded protein is CASKASVGTDTQYF. The chain joins TRBV6-1 to TRBJ2-3, with D perhaps matching TRBD2 (6 bases). This CDR3 spans 14 amino acids. The V end was cut by 7 bases, the J end by 3 bases, with 14 bases between. Per the germline V gene, CDR1 is MNHNS and CDR2 is SASEGT.

The V and J genes are TRBV18 and TRBJ2-1, with no clear D. V dropped 0 bases and J dropped 7 bases, with 10 bases sitting between them. The CDR3 extends over 14 amino acids. Germline values: CDR1 KGHSH, CDR2 LQKENI. The CDR3 spells CASSPPPVQNEQFF. CDR3 DNA: TGTGCCAGCTCACCACCCCCAGTACAGAATGAGCAGTTCTTC.

The chain has TRBV19 and TRBJ1-5, with 9 bases identical to TRBD1. Germline CDR1 and CDR2: LNHDA and SQIVND (reference sequence). This CDR3 contains 15 residues. V gave up 4 bases and J gave up 5 bases; unmatched junction bases: 6. CDR3 in DNA: TGTGCCAGTAGTAGGACAGGGGAGGACGATCAGCCCCAGCATTTT. Translating it yields CASSRTGEDDQPQHF.

The chain recombines TRBV7-9 with TRBJ1-1, with D maybe TRBD1 (5 bases). Germline V gives CDR1 SEHNR, CDR2 FQNEAQ (reference sequence). Trimming took off 0 bases at V and 4 bases at J, with 15 bases between the two ends. The CDR3 runs 16 residues. CDR3 sequence (DNA): TGTGCCAGCAGCTTAGCCCGGGGCGGTTCCCGCACTGAAGCTTTCTTT. Protein: CASSLARGGSRTEAFF.

The chain has TRBV18 and TRBJ2-5; 8 bases match TRBD1. Germline V gene lookup returns CDR1 KGHSH and CDR2 LQKENI. The trim removed 4 bases at V and 5 bases at J, leaving 18 bases unmatched. This CDR3 comprises 18 residues. Here the CDR3 reads CASSLRLTGQGGGETQYF. CDR3 in DNA: TGTGCCAGCTCACTCCGACTCACTGGACAGGGCGGAGGGGAGACCCAGTACTTC.

This rearrangement joins TRBV5-1 to TRBJ1-2, with TRBD1 identical over 11 bases. V was clipped by 4 bases and J by 6 bases; unmatched bases: 5. Germline values: CDR1 SGHRS, CDR2 YFSETQ. The CDR3 consists of 14 residues. CDR3 in DNA: TGCGCCAGCAGCCTGGACAGGGGGCAGGATGGCTACACCTTC. Its protein product is CASSLDRGQDGYTF. Drawing the rest from reference TRBV5-1 and TRBJ1-2, the complete variable domain is KAGVTQTPRYLIKTRGQQVTLSCSPISGHRSVSWYQQTPGQGLQFLFEYFSETQRNKGNFPGRFSGRQFSNSRSEMNVSTLELGDSALYLCASSLDRGQDGYTFGSGTRLTVV.

The gene calls are TRBV27 and TRBJ1-6; the match to TRBD1 covers 8 bases. The V gene's germline CDR1 is MNHEY and CDR2 SMNVEV (reference sequence). This CDR3 region has 16 residues. The junction had 8 bases not matched to a gene; V was cut back by 0 bases and J by 10 bases. Here the CDR3 reads CASSLSAQGAESPLHF. DNA for the CDR3: TGTGCCAGCAGTTTATCCGCGCAGGGGGCTGAGTCACCCCTCCACTTT.

This chain uses TRBV19 with TRBJ1-2, with TRBD1 identical over 9 bases. The CDR3 has 14 amino acids. With V trimmed by 5 bases and J by 6 bases, 7 bases remained unmatched. Germline CDR1 is LNHDA and CDR2 is SQIVND (reference sequence). The CDR3 is CASSFTGGANGYTF. DNA for the CDR3: TGTGCCAGTAGTTTTACAGGGGGCGCGAATGGCTACACCTTC.

The CDR3 loop is CASSEGTARDTQYF. The CDR3 DNA is TGTGCCAGCAGTGAAGGGACAGCCAGAGATACGCAGTATTTT. This chain joins TRBV2 and TRBJ2-3; D is possibly TRBD1 (6 bases). Germline CDR1 is SNHLY and CDR2 is FYNNEI. The CDR3 has 14 amino acids. V lost 1 base to trimming and J lost 5 bases, with 10 bases between them.

This clone showed up just once. This chain connects TRBV27 to TRBJ2-2; a possible D gene is TRBD2 (6 bases). This CDR3 is 17 amino acids long. V lost 3 bases to trimming and J lost 3 bases, with 17 bases between them. The germline gives CDR1 MNHEY, CDR2 SMNVEV (reference sequence). CDR3 loop: CASSFGWGTEDTGELFF. The CDR3 DNA reads TGTGCCAGCAGTTTTGGATGGGGGACTGAGGACACCGGGGAGCTGTTTTTT.

The genes are TRBV10-2 and TRBJ1-1; D perhaps matches TRBD1 (5 bases). This CDR3 comprises 15 residues. Germline lookup yields CDR1 WSHSY and CDR2 SAAADI. V was pared by 0 bases and J by 3 bases, with 11 bases between. CDR3 in amino acids: CASSESTRGDTEAFF. As DNA, the CDR3 is TGCGCCAGCAGTGAGTCGACTCGGGGGGACACTGAAGCTTTCTTT.

CDR3 sequence: CASIPPGQLNTEAFF. In DNA, the CDR3 is TGTGCCAGCATCCCCCCAGGACAGCTGAACACTGAAGCTTTCTTT. The chain has TRBV27 and TRBJ1-1; D is perhaps TRBD1 (6 bases). The CDR3 contains 15 residues. Trimming removed 7 bases from V and 0 bases from J, with 15 bases in between. Germline CDR1 and CDR2: MNHEY and SMNVEV (reference sequence).

This clone was found once. The chain recombines TRBV18 with TRBJ1-4, with unresolved D. The V end was cut by 2 bases, the J end by 8 bases, with 9 bases between. CDR1 and CDR2 from the germline V gene are KGHSH and LQKENI. There are 13 residues in the CDR3. The CDR3 region is CASSPSSQEKLFF. For the CDR3, the DNA is TGTGCCAGCTCACCATCTTCCCAAGAAAAACTGTTTTTT.

A few counts support this clone. This rearrangement joins TRBV2 to TRBJ2-7, with a weak D call TRBD2 (5 bases). The V end lost 6 bases, the J end lost 0 bases, and 18 bases lay between the germline ends. This CDR3 has 16 residues. CDR1 is SNHLY and CDR2 is FYNNEI in the germline V gene. The CDR3 spells CASSPGARGSSYEQYV. The DNA of the CDR3 is TGTGCCAGCAGCCCGGGTGCCAGAGGGAGCTCCTACGAGCAGTACGTC.

This clone was detected a few times. The chain uses TRBV30 and TRBJ1-2; D uncertain. The germline V and J ends were trimmed by 1 base and 1 base, with 7 bases remaining between them. The CDR3 sequence is 13 residues long. Germline V gene lookup returns CDR1 GTSNPN and CDR2 SVGIG (reference sequence). The CDR3 sequence: CAWSGGVNYGYTF. CDR3 DNA sequence: TGTGCCTGGAGTGGCGGGGTTAACTATGGCTACACCTTC.

J is TRBJ2-3 and V is TRBV7-2; TRBD1 aligns across 8 bases. Germline CDR1 reads SGHTA; CDR2 reads FQGNSA. The CDR3 runs 14 residues. V dropped 5 bases and J dropped 6; count of bases not matched to a gene: 7. CDR3 DNA sequence: TGTGCCAGCAGCAAACGGGACAGGTGGGATACGCAGTATTTT. Protein: CASSKRDRWDTQYF.